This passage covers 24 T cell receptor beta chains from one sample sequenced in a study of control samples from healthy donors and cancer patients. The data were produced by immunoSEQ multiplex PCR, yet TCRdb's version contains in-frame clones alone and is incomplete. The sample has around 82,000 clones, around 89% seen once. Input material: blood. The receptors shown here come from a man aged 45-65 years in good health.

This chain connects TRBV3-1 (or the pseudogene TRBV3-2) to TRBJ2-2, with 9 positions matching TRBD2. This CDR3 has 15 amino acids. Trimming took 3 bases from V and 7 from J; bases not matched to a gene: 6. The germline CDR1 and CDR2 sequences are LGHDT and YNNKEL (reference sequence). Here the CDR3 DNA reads TGTGCCAGCAGCCAGCCGACTAGCGGTAGCGGGGAGCTGTTTTTT. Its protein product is CASSQPTSGSGELFF.

Here the CDR3 reads CASSLGRVSNQPQHF. For the CDR3, the DNA is TGTGCCAGCAGCTTAGGGAGGGTTAGCAATCAGCCCCAGCATTTT. This rearrangement joins TRBV7-2 to TRBJ1-5; D gene unclear. The V and J ends lost 1 base and 0 bases respectively, with 7 bases between them. CDR1 SGHTA and CDR2 FQGNSA come from the germline V gene. There are 15 residues in the CDR3.

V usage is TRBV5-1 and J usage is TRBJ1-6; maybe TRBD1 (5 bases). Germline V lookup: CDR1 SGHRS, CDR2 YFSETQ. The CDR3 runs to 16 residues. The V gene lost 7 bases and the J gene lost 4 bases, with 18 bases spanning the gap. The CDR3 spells CASRTSEQEYNSPLHF. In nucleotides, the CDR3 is TGCGCCAGCCGGACCTCAGAACAGGAGTATAATTCACCCCTCCACTTT.

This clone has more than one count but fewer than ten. The DNA for the CDR3 is TGTGCCAGCAGTGAAGTATGGGGGGCTTACGAGCAGTACTTC. Its translation: CASSEVWGAYEQYF. The chain has TRBV6-1 and TRBJ2-7; the D gene could be TRBD1 or TRBD2 (6 bases each). V was clipped by 1 base and J by 4 bases, with 11 bases between them. The CDR3 is made up of 14 amino acids. Germline CDR1 reads MNHNS; CDR2 reads SASEGT.

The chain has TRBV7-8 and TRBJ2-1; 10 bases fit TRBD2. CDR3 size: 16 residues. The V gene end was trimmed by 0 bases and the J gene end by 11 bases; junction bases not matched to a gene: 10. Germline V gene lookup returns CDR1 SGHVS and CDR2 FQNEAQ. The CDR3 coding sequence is TGTGCCAGCAGCTTAGCAGCGGGGGGGCACAGGACTCAGCAGTTCTTC. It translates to CASSLAAGGHRTQQFF.

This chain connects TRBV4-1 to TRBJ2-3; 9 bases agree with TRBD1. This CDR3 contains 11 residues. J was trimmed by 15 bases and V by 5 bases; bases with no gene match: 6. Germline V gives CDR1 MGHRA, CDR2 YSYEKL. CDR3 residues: CASSYRDRVYF. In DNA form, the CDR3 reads TGCGCCAGCAGCTACCGGGACAGGGTATATTTT.

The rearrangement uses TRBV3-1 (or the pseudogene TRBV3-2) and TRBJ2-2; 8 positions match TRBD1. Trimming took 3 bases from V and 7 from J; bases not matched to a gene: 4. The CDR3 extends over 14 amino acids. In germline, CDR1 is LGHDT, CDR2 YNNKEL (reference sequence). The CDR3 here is CASSQQGAGGELFF. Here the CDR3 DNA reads TGTGCCAGCAGCCAGCAGGGGGCTGGCGGGGAGCTGTTTTTT.

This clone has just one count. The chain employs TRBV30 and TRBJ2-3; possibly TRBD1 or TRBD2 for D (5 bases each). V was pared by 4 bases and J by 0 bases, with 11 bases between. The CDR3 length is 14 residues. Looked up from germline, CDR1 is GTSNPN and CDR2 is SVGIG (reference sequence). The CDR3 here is CAWNRDRSTDTQYF. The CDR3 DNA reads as TGTGCCTGGAACCGGGACCGAAGCACAGATACGCAGTATTTT.

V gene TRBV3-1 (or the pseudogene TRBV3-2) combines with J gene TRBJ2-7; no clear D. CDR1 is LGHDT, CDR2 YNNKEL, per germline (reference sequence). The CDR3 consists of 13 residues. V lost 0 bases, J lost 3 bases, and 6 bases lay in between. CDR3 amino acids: CASSQELFYEQYF. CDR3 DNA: TGTGCCAGCAGCCAAGAGCTCTTCTACGAGCAGTACTTC.

CDR3 nucleotide sequence: TGCGCCAGCAGCTTCGACTTGACCTACGAGCAGTACTTC. It yields the protein CASSFDLTYEQYF. The chain joins TRBV5-1 to TRBJ2-7; D uncertain. This CDR3 is built from 13 residues. The V gene's germline CDR1 is SGHRS and CDR2 YFSETQ. Trimming took off 2 bases at V and 2 bases at J, with 8 bases between the two ends.

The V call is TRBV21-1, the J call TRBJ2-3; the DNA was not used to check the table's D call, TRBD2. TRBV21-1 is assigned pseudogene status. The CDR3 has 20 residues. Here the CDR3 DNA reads TGTGCCAGCAGCAAAGCGGGGTTGGGGGTGGCTAGCGGATTGCTAGATACGCAGTATTTT. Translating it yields CASSKAGLGVASGLLDTQYF.

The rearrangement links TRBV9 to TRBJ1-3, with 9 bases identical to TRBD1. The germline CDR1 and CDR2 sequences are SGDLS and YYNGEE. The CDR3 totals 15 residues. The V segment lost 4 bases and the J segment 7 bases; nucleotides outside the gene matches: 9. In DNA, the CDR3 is TGTGCCAGCAGCTCTACCGGGACAGGGCGGAACACCATATATTTT. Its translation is CASSSTGTGRNTIYF.

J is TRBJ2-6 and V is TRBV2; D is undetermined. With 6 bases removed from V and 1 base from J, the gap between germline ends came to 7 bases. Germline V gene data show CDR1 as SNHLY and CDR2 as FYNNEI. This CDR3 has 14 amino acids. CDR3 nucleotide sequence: TGTGCCAGCAGGCCCATTTCTGGGGCCAACGTCCTGACTTTC. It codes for CASRPISGANVLTF.

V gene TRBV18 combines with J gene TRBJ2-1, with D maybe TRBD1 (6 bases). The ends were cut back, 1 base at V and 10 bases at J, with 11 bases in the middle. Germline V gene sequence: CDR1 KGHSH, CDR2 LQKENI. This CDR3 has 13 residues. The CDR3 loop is CASSPQRGSEQFF. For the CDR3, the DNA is TGTGCCAGCTCACCACAAAGGGGGAGCGAGCAGTTCTTC.

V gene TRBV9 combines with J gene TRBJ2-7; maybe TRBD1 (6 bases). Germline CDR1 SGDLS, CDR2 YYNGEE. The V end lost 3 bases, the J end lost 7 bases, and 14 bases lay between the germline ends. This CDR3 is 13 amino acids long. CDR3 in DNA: TGTGCCAGCAGCGGATACACAGGGCGGGAGCAGTACTTC. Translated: CASSGYTGREQYF.

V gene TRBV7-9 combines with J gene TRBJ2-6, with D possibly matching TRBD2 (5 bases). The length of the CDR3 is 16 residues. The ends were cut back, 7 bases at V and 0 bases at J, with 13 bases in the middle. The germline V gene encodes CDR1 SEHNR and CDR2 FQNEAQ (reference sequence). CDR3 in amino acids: CASTPWRRSGANVLTF. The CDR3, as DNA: TGTGCCAGCACCCCGTGGAGGCGCTCTGGGGCCAACGTCCTGACTTTC.

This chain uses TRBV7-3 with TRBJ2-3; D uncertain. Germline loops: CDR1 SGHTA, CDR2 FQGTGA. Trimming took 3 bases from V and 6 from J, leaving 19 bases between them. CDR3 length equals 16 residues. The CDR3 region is CASSLGTPDFSDTQYF. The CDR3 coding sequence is TGTGCCAGCAGCTTGGGAACACCCGACTTTAGCGATACGCAGTATTTT. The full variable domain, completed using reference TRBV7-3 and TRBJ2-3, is GAGVSQTPSNKVTEKGKYVELRCDPISGHTALYWYRQSLGQGPEFLIYFQGTGAADDSGLPNDRFFAVRPEGSVSTLKIQRTERGDSAVYLCASSLGTPDFSDTQYFGPGTRLTVL.

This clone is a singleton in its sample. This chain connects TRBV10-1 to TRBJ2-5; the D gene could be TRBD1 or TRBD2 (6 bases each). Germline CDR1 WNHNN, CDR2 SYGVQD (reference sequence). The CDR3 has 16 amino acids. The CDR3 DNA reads TGCGTTCACAGGTCTGGAGGGGGGCCTGAGGGGGAGACCCAGTACTTC. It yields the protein CVHRSGGGPEGETQYF.

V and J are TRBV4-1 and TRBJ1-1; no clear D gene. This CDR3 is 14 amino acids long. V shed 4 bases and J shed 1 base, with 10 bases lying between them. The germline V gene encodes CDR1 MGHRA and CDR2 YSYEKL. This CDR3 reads CASSPLDRNTEAFF. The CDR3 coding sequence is TGCGCCAGCAGCCCCCTTGATCGGAACACTGAAGCTTTCTTT.

CDR3 sequence: CASSLEGWSTEKLFF. The DNA of the CDR3 is TGTGCCAGCAGCTTAGAAGGGTGGTCCACTGAAAAACTGTTTTTT. The chain uses TRBV7-9 and TRBJ1-4; D uncertain. Per germline, CDR1 SEHNR and CDR2 FQNEAQ (reference sequence). The V end lost 1 base, the J end lost 7 bases, and 13 bases lay between the germline ends. This CDR3 contains 15 residues.

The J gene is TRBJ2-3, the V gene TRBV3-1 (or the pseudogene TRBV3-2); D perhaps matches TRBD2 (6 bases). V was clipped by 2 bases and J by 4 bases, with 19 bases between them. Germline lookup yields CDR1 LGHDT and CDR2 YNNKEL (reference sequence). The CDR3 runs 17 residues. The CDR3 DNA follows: TGTGCCAGCAGCCAACGGGAGTCGGGACGGGGAGCAGATACGCAGTATTTT. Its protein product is CASSQRESGRGADTQYF.

Here the CDR3 reads CASKDIRPGNTIYF. CDR3 nucleotide sequence: TGTGCCAGTAAGGACATCCGCCCTGGAAACACCATATATTTT. The chain uses TRBV19 and TRBJ1-3; a possible D gene is TRBD1 (5 bases). The germline V and J ends were trimmed by 7 bases and 2 bases, with 12 bases remaining between them. The CDR3 sequence is 14 residues long. The germline CDR1 and CDR2 sequences are LNHDA and SQIVND (reference sequence).

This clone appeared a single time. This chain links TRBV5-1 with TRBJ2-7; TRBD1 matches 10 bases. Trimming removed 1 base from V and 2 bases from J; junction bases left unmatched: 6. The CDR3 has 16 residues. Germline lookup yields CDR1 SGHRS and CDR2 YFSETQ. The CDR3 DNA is TGCGCCAGCAGCTTGAGAACCGGGACAGGGGCCTACGAGCAGTACTTC. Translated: CASSLRTGTGAYEQYF. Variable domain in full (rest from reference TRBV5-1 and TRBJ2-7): KAGVTQTPRYLIKTRGQQVTLSCSPISGHRSVSWYQQTPGQGLQFLFEYFSETQRNKGNFPGRFSGRQFSNSRSEMNVSTLELGDSALYLCASSLRTGTGAYEQYFGPGTRLTVT.

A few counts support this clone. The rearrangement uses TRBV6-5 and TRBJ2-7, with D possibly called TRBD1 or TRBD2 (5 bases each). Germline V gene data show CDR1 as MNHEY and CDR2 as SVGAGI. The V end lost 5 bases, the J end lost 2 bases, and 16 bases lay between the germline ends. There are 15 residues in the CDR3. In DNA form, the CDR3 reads TGTGCCAGCAGTCCCCTTGGGACGGCGCCCTACGAGCAGTACTTC. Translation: CASSPLGTAPYEQYF.